This TCR beta chain was captured in a study of CXCR3-negative and CXCR3-positive naive CD8 T cells. In germline, CDR1 is MNHEY, CDR2 SVGEGT. The CDR3 loop spans 15 amino acids. 5' RACE with UMI labels generated the TRB cDNA libraries. From its re-call of the 5' RACE reads, TCRdb lists each CDR3 protein once, without DNA. The sample has over 70,000 distinct CDR3 sequences. The chain is built from TRBV6-2 or TRBV6-3 and TRBJ1-5; with no DNA, the TCRdb D assignment of TRBD1 cannot be verified. The clonotype was recovered from a human donor in good health. Some clones in this sample may be carry-over from other donors' samples. Input material: naive CXCR3- CD8+ T cells from blood. Subset here: CD45RO-CCR7+CD27+CD95- naive CD8+ T cells lacking CXCR3 (TNR3-). CDR3 loop: CASSEGTGGNQPQHF.